This T cell receptor beta chain was captured in a study of cytomegalovirus exposure and HLA in healthy donors. Findings and caveats of the study: In vitro confirmation showed three CMV-associated chains to be CMV antigen specific. Most sequenced TCRs were rare (though some public TCRs occurred in many donors).

As for this clone: Its antigen is still unknown.

J was trimmed by 6 bases and V by 0 bases; bases with no gene match: 3. This CDR3 has 14 residues. Germline V lookup: CDR1 SGHRS, CDR2 YFSETQ. The primer mix had 60 Vbeta and 13 Jbeta primers. The assay was immunoSEQ multiplex PCR, and TCRdb's table has in-frame clones only and misses some. The sample has approximately 160,000 clones; about 63% are singletons. The receptor's source is a woman in her thirties or forties in good health and CMV-seropositive. Sequencing was done on a sample of PBMCs. The chain links TRBV5-1 to TRBJ2-1, with 7 bases matching TRBD2. This chain's CDR3 is CASSLAASGNEQFF. The CDR3 DNA follows: TGCGCCAGCAGCTTGGCGGCTAGCGGCAATGAGCAGTTCTTC. The full variable domain, in which reference TRBV5-1 and TRBJ2-1 provide the parts outside the CDR3, is KAGVTQTPRYLIKTRGQQVTLSCSPISGHRSVSWYQQTPGQGLQFLFEYFSETQRNKGNFPGRFSGRQFSNSRSEMNVSTLELGDSALYLCASSLAASGNEQFFGPGTRLTVL.